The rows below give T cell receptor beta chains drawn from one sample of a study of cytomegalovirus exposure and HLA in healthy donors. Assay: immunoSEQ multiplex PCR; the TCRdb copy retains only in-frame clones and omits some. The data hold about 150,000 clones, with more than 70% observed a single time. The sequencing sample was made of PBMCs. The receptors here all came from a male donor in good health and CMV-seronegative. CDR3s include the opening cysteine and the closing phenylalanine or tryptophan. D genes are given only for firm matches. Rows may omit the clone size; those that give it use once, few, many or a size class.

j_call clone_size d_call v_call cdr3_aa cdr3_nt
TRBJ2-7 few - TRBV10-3 CAISATGSEEQYF TGTGCCATCAGTGCCACAGGGTCGGAAGAGCAGTACTTC
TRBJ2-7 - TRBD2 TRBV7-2 CASSFDTSGGYEQYF TGTGCCAGCAGCTTCGATACTAGCGGGGGTTACGAGCAGTACTTC
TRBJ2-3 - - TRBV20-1 CSASVADTQYF TGCAGTGCTAGCGTAGCAGATACGCAGTATTTT
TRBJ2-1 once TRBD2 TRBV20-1 CSAGLVYEQFF TGCAGTGCCGGACTAGTATATGAGCAGTTCTTC
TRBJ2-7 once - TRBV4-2 CASSQVAGESYEQYF TGTGCCAGCAGCCAAGTAGCAGGGGAGTCCTACGAGCAGTACTTC
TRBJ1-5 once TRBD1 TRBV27 CASSSRQGGQPQHF TGTGCCAGCAGTTCCCGACAGGGGGGTCAGCCCCAGCATTTT
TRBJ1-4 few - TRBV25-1 CASSEQTSTNEKLFF TGTGCCAGCAGTGAACAGACAAGCACTAATGAAAAACTGTTTTTT
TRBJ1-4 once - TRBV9 CASSVDANEKLFF TGTGCCAGCAGCGTAGACGCGAATGAAAAACTGTTTTTT
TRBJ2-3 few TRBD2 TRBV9 CASSDRSGGPDTQYF TGTGCCAGCAGCGACCGGTCGGGGGGGCCAGATACGCAGTATTTT
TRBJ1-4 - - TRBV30 CAWLRSTNEKLFF TGTGCCTGGCTGCGGTCAACTAATGAAAAACTGTTTTTT
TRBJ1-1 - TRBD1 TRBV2 CASSEALNAGQGAGAFF TGTGCCAGCAGTGAAGCACTCAATGCAGGACAGGGGGCGGGGGCTTTCTTT
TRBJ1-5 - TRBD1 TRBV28 CASNEQGRRNQPQHF TGTGCCAGCAACGAACAGGGGAGGCGCAATCAGCCCCAGCATTTT
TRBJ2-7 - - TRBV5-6 CASSPGVPYEQYF TGTGCCAGCAGCCCAGGGGTCCCCTACGAGCAGTACTTC
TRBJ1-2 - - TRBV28 CASSQTGDGYTF TGTGCCAGCAGTCAGACGGGGGATGGCTACACCTTC
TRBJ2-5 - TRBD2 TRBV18 CASSPPSSGGETQYF TGTGCCAGCTCACCACCATCTAGCGGTGGAGAGACCCAGTACTTC
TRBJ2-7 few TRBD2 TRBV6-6 CASSLTSGTGEQYF TGTGCCAGCAGTCTGACTAGCGGGACGGGGGAGCAGTACTTC
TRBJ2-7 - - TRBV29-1 CSGSTGTWGEQYF TGCAGCGGATCGACAGGGACTTGGGGGGAGCAGTACTTC
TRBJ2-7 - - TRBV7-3 CASSLSAGYEQYF TGTGCCAGCAGCTTAAGCGCAGGCTACGAGCAGTACTTC
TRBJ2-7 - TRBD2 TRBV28 CASSPWSGSSYEQYF TGTGCCAGCAGTCCCTGGAGCGGGAGCTCCTACGAGCAGTACTTC
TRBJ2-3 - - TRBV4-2 CASSPLSGMSPGSQYF TGTGCCAGCAGCCCCCTTTCGGGGATGTCACCGGGGTCGCAGTATTTT
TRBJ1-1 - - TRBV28 CASSLLPGNTEAFF TGTGCCAGCAGTTTACTTCCCGGGAACACTGAAGCTTTCTTT
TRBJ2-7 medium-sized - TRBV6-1 CASSEAHGTTYEQYF TGTGCCAGCAGTGAAGCCCATGGGACAACCTACGAGCAGTACTTC
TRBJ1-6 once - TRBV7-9 CSSSELFSNSPLHF TGTTCCAGCAGTGAGTTGTTTTCCAATTCACCCCTCCACTTT
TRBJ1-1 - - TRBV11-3 CASSFGRGPAFF TGTGCCAGCAGCTTCGGCAGGGGACCAGCTTTCTTT
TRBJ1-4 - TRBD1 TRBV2 CASSVRGRNEKLFF TGTGCCAGCAGTGTCAGGGGGCGGAATGAAAAACTGTTTTTT
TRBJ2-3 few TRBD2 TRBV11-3 CASSLGWEGSDTQYF TGTGCCAGCAGCTTAGGGTGGGAGGGGTCAGATACGCAGTATTTT
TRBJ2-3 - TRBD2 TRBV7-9 CASSSHTSGSSDTQYF TGTGCCAGCAGCTCTCATACTAGCGGGAGTTCGGATACGCAGTATTTT
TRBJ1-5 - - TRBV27 CASSPPGPDQPQHF TGTGCCAGCAGTCCCCCGGGTCCCGACCAGCCCCAGCATTTT
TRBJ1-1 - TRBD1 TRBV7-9 CASSLTGGLMVEAFF TGTGCCAGCAGCCTCACAGGGGGCCTCATGGTGGAGGCTTTCTTT
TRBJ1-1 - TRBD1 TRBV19 CASSRDRVNTEAFF TGTGCCAGTAGTAGGGACAGGGTGAACACTGAAGCTTTCTTT
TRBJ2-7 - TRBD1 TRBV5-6 CASSSWDRSSYEQYF TGTGCCAGCAGCTCGTGGGACAGGAGCTCCTACGAGCAGTACTTC
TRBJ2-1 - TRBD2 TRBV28 CASSQLWGLAGSNEQFF TGTGCCAGCAGCCAACTTTGGGGACTAGCGGGGTCCAATGAGCAGTTCTTC
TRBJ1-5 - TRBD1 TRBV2 CASSGTEYSNQPQHF TGTGCCAGCAGCGGGACAGAGTATAGCAATCAGCCCCAGCATTTT
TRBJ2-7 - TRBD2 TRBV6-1 CASVLAGSSYEQYF TGTGCCAGCGTTCTAGCGGGGAGCTCCTACGAGCAGTACTTC
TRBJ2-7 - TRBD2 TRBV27 CASSELAGGYEQYF TGTGCCAGCAGTGAACTAGCGGGAGGCTACGAGCAGTACTTC
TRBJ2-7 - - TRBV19 CASSRDSSSYEQYF TGTGCCAGTAGTCGGGACTCGAGCTCCTACGAGCAGTACTTC